Listed below are T cell receptor beta chains from one sample, sequenced in a study of shared clonotypes between healthy human individuals. TCRdb's copy holds only in-frame clones and misses some; the assay was immunoSEQ multiplex PCR. The profile shows 600,000 to 700,000 clones, more than 70% of them singletons. The sequenced sample consisted of memory CD4+ T cells sorted from blood. These receptors were obtained from a woman in her 30s in good health. CDR3s include the opening cysteine and the closing phenylalanine or tryptophan. The D gene is left open where the match is weak. Size is omitted from some rows. Given values are once, few, many or a class for expanded clones.

TRBV30	TRBJ1-5	many	TRBD1	CAWSGTEDQPQHF	TGTGCCTGGAGCGGGACAGAAGATCAGCCCCAGCATTTT
TRBV2	TRBJ1-4	few	TRBD1	CASSRQGFNEKLFF	TGTGCCAGCAGCCGACAGGGGTTTAATGAAAAACTGTTTTTT
TRBV28	TRBJ1-2	.	.	CASSSVGGKLNYGHTF	TGTGCCAGCAGTTCTGTTGGGGGGAAACTAAACTATGGCCACACCTTC
TRBV7-9	TRBJ2-3	few	.	CASSLGDSNADTQYF	TGTGCCAGCAGCTTAGGCGACAGTAACGCAGATACGCAGTATTTT
TRBV29-1	TRBJ1-1	.	.	CSVESTTNTEAFF	TGCAGCGTTGAGAGTACAACGAACACTGAAGCTTTCTTT
TRBV7-8	TRBJ1-5	.	.	CASSLAGAHRPQHF	TGTGCCAGCAGCTTAGCGGGGGCCCATCGGCCCCAGCATTTT
TRBV5-1	TRBJ2-1	.	.	CASSAKQVSYNEQFF	TGCGCCAGCAGCGCAAAACAGGTTTCCTACAATGAGCAGTTCTTC
TRBV25-1	TRBJ2-5	once	TRBD2	CASSAPTSMETQYF	TGTGCCAGCAGTGCACCGACTAGCATGGAGACCCAGTACTTC
TRBV10-2	TRBJ2-3	.	.	CASSETDTQYF	TGCGCCAGCAGTGAGACAGATACGCAGTATTTT
TRBV9	TRBJ1-3	many	.	CASSVASARAGNTIYF	TGTGCCAGCAGCGTAGCGTCCGCCCGCGCTGGAAACACCATATATTTT
TRBV5-4	TRBJ2-6	few	.	CASSLGGTSGANVLTF	TGTGCCAGCAGCTTGGGGGGCACATCTGGGGCCAACGTCCTGACTTTC
TRBV11-2	TRBJ1-4	.	.	CASSLERGGHEKLFF	TGTGCCAGCAGCTTAGAACGGGGTGGTCATGAAAAACTGTTTTTT
TRBV9	TRBJ2-5	.	TRBD2	CASSATSGSWETQYF	TGTGCCAGCAGCGCTACTAGCGGGAGTTGGGAGACCCAGTACTTC
TRBV30	TRBJ2-7	few	TRBD2	CAWSRLAGITYEQYF	TGTGCCTGGAGTCGTCTAGCGGGGATTACCTACGAGCAGTACTTC
TRBV5-6	TRBJ2-5	.	.	CASSLGVETQYF	TGTGCCAGCAGCTTAGGTGTTGAGACCCAGTACTTC
TRBV19	TRBJ2-1	.	.	CASSRSGTTGYNEQFF	TGTGCCAGTAGTAGGTCGGGGACAACGGGCTACAATGAGCAGTTCTTC
TRBV30	TRBJ1-5	.	.	CAWSRGDNQPQHF	TGTGCCTGGAGTCGAGGGGACAATCAGCCCCAGCATTTT
TRBV4-2	TRBJ1-1	.	.	CASSQVGTNTEAFF	TGTGCCAGCAGCCAAGTAGGGACGAACACTGAAGCTTTCTTT
TRBV7-9	TRBJ2-3	few	.	CASSLTAARETDTQYF	TGTGCCAGCAGCTTAACGGCCGCACGGGAGACAGATACGCAGTATTTT
TRBV30	TRBJ1-2	.	.	CAWSAGDWGYTF	TGTGCCTGGAGTGCGGGAGACTGGGGCTACACCTTC
TRBV27	TRBJ2-1	once	TRBD2	CASSRPSGRYNEQFF	TGTGCCAGCAGTCGACCTAGCGGCAGATACAATGAGCAGTTCTTC
TRBV6-6	TRBJ1-1	.	.	CASTQVGNGAEAFF	TGTGCCAGCACCCAGGTGGGTAATGGGGCTGAAGCTTTCTTT
TRBV7-9	TRBJ2-1	.	TRBD2	CASSLGLAGGNEQFF	TGTGCCAGCAGCTTAGGGCTAGCGGGGGGAAATGAGCAGTTCTTC
TRBV6-5	TRBJ1-5	.	.	CASALSGAVRQPQHF	TGTGCCAGCGCACTCTCGGGGGCAGTAAGACAGCCCCAGCATTTT
TRBV5-1	TRBJ1-4	.	.	CASRGALEEKLFF	TGCGCCAGCAGAGGGGCCTTGGAGGAAAAACTGTTTTTT
TRBV7-9	TRBJ2-5	once	TRBD1	CASSIQGVEWGETQYF	TGTGCCAGCAGCATACAGGGGGTCGAATGGGGAGAGACCCAGTACTTC
TRBV19	TRBJ2-3	.	TRBD2	CASSTLAGATDTQYF	TGTGCCAGTAGTACCCTAGCGGGAGCCACAGATACGCAGTATTTT
TRBV5-1	TRBJ1-4	.	.	CASSPTTMLEKLFF	TGCGCCAGCAGCCCGACAACCATGCTGGAAAAACTGTTTTTT
TRBV29-1	TRBJ2-1	few	.	CSVEKPDEQFF	TGCAGCGTTGAAAAACCCGATGAGCAGTTCTTC
TRBV19	TRBJ2-3	.	.	CASSLGRTGTDTQYF	TGTGCCAGTAGCCTGGGGAGGACCGGCACAGATACGCAGTATTTT